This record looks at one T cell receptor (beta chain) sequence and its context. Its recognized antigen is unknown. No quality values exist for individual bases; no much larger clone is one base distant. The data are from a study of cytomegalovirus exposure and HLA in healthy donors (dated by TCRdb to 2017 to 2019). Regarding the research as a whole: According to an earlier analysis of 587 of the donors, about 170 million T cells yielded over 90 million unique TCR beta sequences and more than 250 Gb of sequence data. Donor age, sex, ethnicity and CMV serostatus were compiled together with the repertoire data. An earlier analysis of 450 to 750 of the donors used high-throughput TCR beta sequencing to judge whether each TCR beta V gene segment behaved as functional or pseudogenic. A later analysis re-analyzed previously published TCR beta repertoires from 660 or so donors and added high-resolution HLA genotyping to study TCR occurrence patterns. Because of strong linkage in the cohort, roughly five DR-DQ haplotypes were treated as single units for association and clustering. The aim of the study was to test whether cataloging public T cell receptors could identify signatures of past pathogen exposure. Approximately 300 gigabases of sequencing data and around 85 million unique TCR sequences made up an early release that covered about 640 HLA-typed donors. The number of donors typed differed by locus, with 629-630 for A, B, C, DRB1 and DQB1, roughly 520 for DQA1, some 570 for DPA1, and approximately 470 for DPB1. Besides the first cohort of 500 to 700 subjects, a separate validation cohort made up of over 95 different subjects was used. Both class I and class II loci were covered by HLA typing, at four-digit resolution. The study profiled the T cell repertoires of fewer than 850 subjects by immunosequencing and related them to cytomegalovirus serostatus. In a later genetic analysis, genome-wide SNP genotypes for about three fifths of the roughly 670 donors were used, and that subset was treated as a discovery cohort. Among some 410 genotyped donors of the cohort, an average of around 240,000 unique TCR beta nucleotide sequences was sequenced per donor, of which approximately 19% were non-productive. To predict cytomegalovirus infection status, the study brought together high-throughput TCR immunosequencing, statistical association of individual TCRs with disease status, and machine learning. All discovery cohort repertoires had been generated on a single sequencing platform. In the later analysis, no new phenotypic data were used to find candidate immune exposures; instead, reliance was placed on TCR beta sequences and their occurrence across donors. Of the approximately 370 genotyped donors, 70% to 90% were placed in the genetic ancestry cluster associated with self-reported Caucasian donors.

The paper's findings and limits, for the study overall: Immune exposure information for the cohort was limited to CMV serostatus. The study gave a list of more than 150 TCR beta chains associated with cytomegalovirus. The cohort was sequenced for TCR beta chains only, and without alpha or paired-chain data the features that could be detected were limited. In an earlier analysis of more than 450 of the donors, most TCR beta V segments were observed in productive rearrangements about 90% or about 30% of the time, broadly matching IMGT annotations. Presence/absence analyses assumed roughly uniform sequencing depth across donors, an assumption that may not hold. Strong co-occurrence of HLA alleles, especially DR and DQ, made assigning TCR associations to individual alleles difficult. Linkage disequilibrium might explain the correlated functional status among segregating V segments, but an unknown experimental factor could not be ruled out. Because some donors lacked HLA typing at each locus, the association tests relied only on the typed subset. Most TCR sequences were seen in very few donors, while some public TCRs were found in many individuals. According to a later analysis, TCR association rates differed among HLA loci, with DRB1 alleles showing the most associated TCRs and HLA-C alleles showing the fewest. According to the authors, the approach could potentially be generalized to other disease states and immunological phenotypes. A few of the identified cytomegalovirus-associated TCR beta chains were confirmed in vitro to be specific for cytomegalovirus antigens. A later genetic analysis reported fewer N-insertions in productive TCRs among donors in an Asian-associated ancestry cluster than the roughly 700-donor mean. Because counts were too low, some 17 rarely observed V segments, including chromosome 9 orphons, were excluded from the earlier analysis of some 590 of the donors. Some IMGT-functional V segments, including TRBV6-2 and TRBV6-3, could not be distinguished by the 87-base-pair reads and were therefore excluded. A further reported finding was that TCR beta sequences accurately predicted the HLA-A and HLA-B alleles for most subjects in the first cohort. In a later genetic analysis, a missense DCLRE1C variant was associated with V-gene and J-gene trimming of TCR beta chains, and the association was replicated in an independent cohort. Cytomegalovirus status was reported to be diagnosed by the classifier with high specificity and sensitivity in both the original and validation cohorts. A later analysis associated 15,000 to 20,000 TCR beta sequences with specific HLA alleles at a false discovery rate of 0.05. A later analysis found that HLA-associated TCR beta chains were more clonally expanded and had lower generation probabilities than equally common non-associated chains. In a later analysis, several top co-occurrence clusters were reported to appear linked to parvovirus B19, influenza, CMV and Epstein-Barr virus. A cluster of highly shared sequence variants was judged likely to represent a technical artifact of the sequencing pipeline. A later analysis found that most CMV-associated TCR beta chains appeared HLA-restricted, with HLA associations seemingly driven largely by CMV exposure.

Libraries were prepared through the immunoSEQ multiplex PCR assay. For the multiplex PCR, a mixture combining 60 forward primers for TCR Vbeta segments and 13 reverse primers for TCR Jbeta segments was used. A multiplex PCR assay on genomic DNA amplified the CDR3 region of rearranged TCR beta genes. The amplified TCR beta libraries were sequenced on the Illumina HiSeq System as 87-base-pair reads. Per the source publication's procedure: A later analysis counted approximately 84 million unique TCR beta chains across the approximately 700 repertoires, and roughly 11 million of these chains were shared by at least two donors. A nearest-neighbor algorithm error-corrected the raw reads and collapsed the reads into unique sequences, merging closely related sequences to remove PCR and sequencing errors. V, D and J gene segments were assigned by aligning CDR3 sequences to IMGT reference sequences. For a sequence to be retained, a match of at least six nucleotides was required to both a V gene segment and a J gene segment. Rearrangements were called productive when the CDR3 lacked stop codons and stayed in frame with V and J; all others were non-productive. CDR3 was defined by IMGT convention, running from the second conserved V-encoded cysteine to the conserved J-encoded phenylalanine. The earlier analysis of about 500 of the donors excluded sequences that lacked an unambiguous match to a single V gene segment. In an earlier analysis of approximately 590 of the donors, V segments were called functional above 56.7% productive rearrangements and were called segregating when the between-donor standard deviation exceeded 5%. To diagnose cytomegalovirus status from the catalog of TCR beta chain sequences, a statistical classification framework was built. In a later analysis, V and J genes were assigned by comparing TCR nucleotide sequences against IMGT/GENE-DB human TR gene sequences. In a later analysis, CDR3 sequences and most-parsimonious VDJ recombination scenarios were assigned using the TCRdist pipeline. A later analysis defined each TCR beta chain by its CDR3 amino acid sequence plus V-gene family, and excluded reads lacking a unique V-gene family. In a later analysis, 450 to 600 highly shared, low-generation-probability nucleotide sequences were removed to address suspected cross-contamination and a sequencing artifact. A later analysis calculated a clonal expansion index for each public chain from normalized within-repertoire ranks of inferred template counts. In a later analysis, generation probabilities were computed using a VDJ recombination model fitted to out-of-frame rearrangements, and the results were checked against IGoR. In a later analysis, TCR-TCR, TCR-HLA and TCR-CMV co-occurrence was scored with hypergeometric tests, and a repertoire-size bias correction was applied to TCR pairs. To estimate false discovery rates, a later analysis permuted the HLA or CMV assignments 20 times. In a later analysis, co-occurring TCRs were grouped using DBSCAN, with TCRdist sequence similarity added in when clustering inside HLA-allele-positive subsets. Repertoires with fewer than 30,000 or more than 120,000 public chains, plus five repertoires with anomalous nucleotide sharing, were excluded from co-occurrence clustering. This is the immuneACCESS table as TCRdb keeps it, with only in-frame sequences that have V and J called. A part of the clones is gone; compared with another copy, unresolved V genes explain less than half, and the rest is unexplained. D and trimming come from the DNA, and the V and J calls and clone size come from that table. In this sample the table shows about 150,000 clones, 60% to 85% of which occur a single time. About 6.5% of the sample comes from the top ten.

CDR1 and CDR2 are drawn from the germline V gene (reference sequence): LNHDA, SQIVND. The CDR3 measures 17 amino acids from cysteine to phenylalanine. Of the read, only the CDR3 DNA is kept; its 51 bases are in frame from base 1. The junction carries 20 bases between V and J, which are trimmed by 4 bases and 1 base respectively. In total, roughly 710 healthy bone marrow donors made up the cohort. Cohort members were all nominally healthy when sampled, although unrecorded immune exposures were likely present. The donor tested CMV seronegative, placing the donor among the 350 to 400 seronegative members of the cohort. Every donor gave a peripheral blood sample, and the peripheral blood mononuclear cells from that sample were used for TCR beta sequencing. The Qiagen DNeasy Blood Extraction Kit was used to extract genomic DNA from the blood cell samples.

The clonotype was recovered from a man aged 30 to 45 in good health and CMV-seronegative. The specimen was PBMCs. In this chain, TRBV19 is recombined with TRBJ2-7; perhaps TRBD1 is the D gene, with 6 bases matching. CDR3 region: CASSTAVGTSLSYEQYF. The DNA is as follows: TGTGCCAGTAGTACCGCCGTGGGGACAAGTTTATCCTACGAGCAGTACTTC. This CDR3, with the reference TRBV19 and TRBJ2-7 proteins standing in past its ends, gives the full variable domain DGGITQSPKYLFRKEGQNVTLSCEQNLNHDAMYWYRQDPGQGLRLIYYSQIVNDFQKGDIAEGYSVSREKKESFPLTVTSAQKNPTAFYLCASSTAVGTSLSYEQYFGPGTRLTVT.